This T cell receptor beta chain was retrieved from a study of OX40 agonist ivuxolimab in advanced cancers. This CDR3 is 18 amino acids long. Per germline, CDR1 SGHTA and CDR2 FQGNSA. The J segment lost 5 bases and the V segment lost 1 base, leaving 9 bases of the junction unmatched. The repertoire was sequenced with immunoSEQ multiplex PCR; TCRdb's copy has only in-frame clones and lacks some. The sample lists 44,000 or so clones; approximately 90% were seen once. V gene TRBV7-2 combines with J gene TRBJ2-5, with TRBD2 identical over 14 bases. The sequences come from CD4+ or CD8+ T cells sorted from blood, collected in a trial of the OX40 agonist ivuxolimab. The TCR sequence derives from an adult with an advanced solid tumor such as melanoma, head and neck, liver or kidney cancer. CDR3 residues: CASSLDWGLAGDRETQYF. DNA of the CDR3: TGTGCCAGCAGCTTAGATTGGGGACTAGCGGGAGACAGGGAGACCCAGTACTTC.